This TCR beta chain comes out of a study of T cell repertoires in cytomegalovirus infection. For the study at large: CMV infection plus the matching HLA type was flagged by public TCR beta signatures. Whole-study findings and limits: Ex vivo, HLA-C-restricted CMV-specific TCR beta clonotypes prevailed over the rest of the response. Identification of carriers of CMV plus the relevant HLA was performed using cumulative public TCR beta family frequency.

Concerning this clonotype itself: The antigen remains unidentified.

Via MiXCR, TCRdb re-called the reads, giving one row per CDR3 protein. Seen here are about 490,000 distinct CDR3 sequences, about 25% observed once, and the top ten hold around 13%. Looked up from germline, CDR1 is SGHAT and CDR2 is FQNNGV. Trimming left V 1 base short and J 0 bases short, with 10 bases between. The CDR3 length is 16 residues. The receptor comes from a human donor in good health (CMV status not recorded). Some clones in this sample may be carry-over from other donors' samples. Sequencing was carried out using PBMCs. The J gene is TRBJ1-3, the V gene TRBV11-2, with D perhaps TRBD1 (6 bases). CDR3 in DNA: TGTGCCAGCAGCTTAGGGGGGACATACTCTGGAAACACCATATATTTT. Residues: CASSLGGTYSGNTIYF.